This T cell receptor (beta chain) was found in a study of glioma-infiltrating T cells (dated by TCRdb to the mid-2010s). For the wider study: Glioma tissue, non-neoplastic brain tissue and matched peripheral blood mononuclear cells were used as sources from which TCR alpha- and beta-chain repertoires were sequenced. Each tissue-infiltrating repertoire was compared with the same patient's peripheral blood repertoire to measure divergence between tissue and blood T-cell populations. Three low-grade glioma patients, several primary glioblastoma patients, and three non-glioma patients who contributed non-neoplastic brain tissue made up the paired cohort. The paper's findings and limits, for the study overall: Group comparisons rested on small numbers: three non-neoplastic, three low-grade glioma and roughly 8 glioblastoma patients. In non-neoplastic patients, VJ-independent divergence between tissue and blood fell below expectation, whereas in all gliomas, and especially in low-grade gliomas, the divergence rose above expectation. Only a very small number of CDR3 sequences turned up in both tissue and blood, a result put down to high CDR3 diversity combined with limited sampling.

In this sample, this clonotype turned up a few times. Its antigen is currently not known. Base qualities are not at hand, and no much larger clone is one base apart. Inclusive of the bounding cysteine and phenylalanine, the CDR3 is 14 residues long. Just CDR3 DNA is preserved here, 42 bases in frame from base 1. V ends up 6 bases short and J 1 base short, with an unmatched junction base count of 3. CDR1 ENHRY and CDR2 SYGVKD are derived from the germline V gene. The iRepertoire nested amplicon-rescue multiplex PCR (arm-PCR) platform was used to amplify TCR alpha and beta CDR3 regions from RNA. For one-step reverse transcription and amplification, roughly 100-450 ng of tissue mRNA or PBMC total RNA was used as input. Following bead purification, Illumina adapters were added through a secondary multiplex PCR, and the libraries were then gel-purified between 200 and 400 bp. The libraries contained internal 6-nucleotide barcodes that were used for demultiplexing. Libraries were sequenced on an Illumina MiSeq with 2x220 or 2x250 nucleotide paired-end reads. The original pipeline was this. Paired reads were merged with FLASH 1.2.11 and aligned to the GRCh37 human genome with BWA-MEM before extracting TRA and TRB reads. V and J assignment used an IMGT-derived reference of cassette sequences and CDR3 motifs that included pseudogenes. Reads were translated in three frames, and productive CDR3s were defined by a C…FGXG motif without stop codons. Unique combinations of V-J cassette pair and CDR3 amino acid sequence were defined as clonotypes. Hamming distance filtering was applied to reads, with thresholds set by the sequence error rate of each sample in mapped regions. The raw public reads went through TCRdb reprocessing: fastp at Q25, MiXCR clone calling, in-frame beta chains kept. Each record represents a unique CDR3 protein, reported with the most common genes and DNA among its rows. TCRdb, not the authors, supplied the V and J calls. In this sample the table shows about 130,000 distinct CDR3 sequences, about 25% of which occur a single time. Of the sample, about a quarter falls within the top ten clones.

The chain joins TRBV10-3 to TRBJ2-1; 7 middle bases align to TRBD2. The receptor comes from a human donor with low-grade glioma or glioblastoma, undergoing nonglioma brain surgery, or in good health (not recorded which). The material sequenced was glioma tissue, nonneoplastic brain tissue, or PBMCs (not recorded which). The nucleotide sequence reads as follows: TGTGCCATCAGGGGGGGGGAGTCCTACAATGAGCAGTTCTTC. Its protein product is CAIRGGESYNEQFF.